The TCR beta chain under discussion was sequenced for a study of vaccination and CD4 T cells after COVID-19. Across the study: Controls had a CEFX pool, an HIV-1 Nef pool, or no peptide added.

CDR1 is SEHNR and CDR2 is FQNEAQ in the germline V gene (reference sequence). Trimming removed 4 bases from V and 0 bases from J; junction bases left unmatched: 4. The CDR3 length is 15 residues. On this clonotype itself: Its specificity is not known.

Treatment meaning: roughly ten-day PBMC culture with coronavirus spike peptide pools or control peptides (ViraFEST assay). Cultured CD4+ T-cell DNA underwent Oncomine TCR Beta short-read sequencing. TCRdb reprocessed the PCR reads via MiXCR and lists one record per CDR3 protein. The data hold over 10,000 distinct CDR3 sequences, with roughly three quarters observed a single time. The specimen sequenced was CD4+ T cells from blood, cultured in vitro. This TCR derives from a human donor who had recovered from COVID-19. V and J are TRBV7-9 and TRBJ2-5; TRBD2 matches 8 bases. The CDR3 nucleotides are TGTGCCAGCAGCTCGGGTAGCGGGGACCAAGAGACCCAGTACTTC. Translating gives CASSSGSGDQETQYF.